Listed below are T cell receptor beta chains from one sample, sequenced in a study of cytomegalovirus exposure and HLA in healthy donors. The method was immunoSEQ multiplex PCR; TCRdb's version includes in-frame clones alone and lacks a portion of them. The table records roughly 190,000 clones, roughly 83% of them present only once. The specimen was PBMCs. These receptors were obtained from a woman aged 18-29 years in good health and CMV-seronegative. CDR3s include the opening cysteine and the closing phenylalanine or tryptophan. D genes are given only for firm matches. Size is omitted from some rows. Given values are once, few, many or a class for expanded clones.

clone_size j_call d_call v_call cdr3_aa cdr3_nt
- TRBJ2-7 - TRBV5-1 CASSAAGSRLSYEQYF TGCGCCAGCAGCGCCGCTGGTAGCCGACTCTCCTACGAGCAGTACTTC
- TRBJ2-1 TRBD2 TRBV7-9 CASTLLAGGDNEQFF TGTGCCAGCACACTACTAGCGGGGGGTGACAATGAGCAGTTCTTC
- TRBJ2-6 TRBD1 TRBV19 CASSSGTGVAGANVLTF TGTGCCAGTAGTTCGGGAACAGGGGTAGCTGGGGCCAACGTCCTGACTTTC
- TRBJ1-2 - TRBV15 CATSRRDRDYGYTF TGTGCCACCAGCCGGAGGGACCGCGACTATGGCTACACCTTC
- TRBJ2-5 - TRBV7-7 CASSPKETQYF TGTGCCAGCAGCCCAAAAGAGACCCAGTACTTC
- TRBJ1-5 - TRBV21-1 CARGLEPQHF TGTGCCAGGGGGCTCGAGCCCCAGCATTTT
- TRBJ2-4 - TRBV7-2 CASGPGVKNIQYF TGTGCCAGCGGCCCGGGTGTCAAAAACATTCAGTACTTC
- TRBJ1-2 - TRBV9 CASSVALLSNYGYTF TGTGCCAGCAGCGTAGCTCTCCTGAGTAACTATGGCTACACCTTC
- TRBJ2-7 - TRBV19 CASSMAVGSGIYEQYF TGTGCCAGTAGTATGGCGGTGGGTAGCGGAATTTACGAGCAGTACTTC
once TRBJ1-1 - TRBV6-5 CASRRPQGDTEAFF TGTGCCAGCAGGCGGCCACAGGGCGACACTGAAGCTTTCTTT
- TRBJ1-6 TRBD1 TRBV15 CATSSNRGLGSPLHF TGTGCCACCAGCAGTAACAGGGGGCTAGGTTCACCCCTCCACTTT
- TRBJ1-6 TRBD1 TRBV7-9 CASVGTGHSPLHF TGTGCCAGCGTGGGGACAGGGCATTCACCCCTCCACTTT
- TRBJ2-7 TRBD1 TRBV15 CATSRARQGKGYEQYF TGTGCCACCAGCAGGGCAAGACAGGGGAAAGGCTACGAGCAGTACTTC
- TRBJ2-7 - TRBV4-1 CASSQDIGRIRYSYEQYF TGCGCCAGCAGCCAAGATATCGGTCGCATACGATACTCCTACGAGCAGTACTTC
- TRBJ2-1 TRBD1 TRBV12-5 CASGLWTGLAFNEQFF TGTGCTAGTGGTTTGTGGACAGGCCTCGCCTTTAATGAGCAGTTCTTC
- TRBJ2-3 - TRBV14 CASSPFRGTDTQYF TGTGCCAGCAGCCCCTTCCGCGGCACAGATACGCAGTATTTT
- TRBJ2-5 - TRBV15 CATSRDAGSETQYF TGTGCCACCAGCAGAGATGCAGGGTCCGAGACCCAGTACTTC
- TRBJ1-1 TRBD1 TRBV28 CASLTIRDRVEAFF TGTGCCAGCCTAACCATCCGGGACAGAGTAGAAGCTTTCTTT
- TRBJ1-5 - TRBV28 CASWLGSRVSNQPQHF TGTGCCAGCTGGCTGGGGTCGAGGGTTAGCAATCAGCCCCAGCATTTT
- TRBJ2-1 TRBD1 TRBV5-4 CASSLGGDRERAQFF TGTGCCAGCAGCTTGGGGGGGGACAGGGAGAGGGCGCAGTTCTTC
- TRBJ2-7 - TRBV16 CASSPDTNYEQYF TGTGCCAGCAGCCCGGACACGAACTACGAGCAGTACTTC
- TRBJ2-3 - TRBV9 CASSVVTAGDTQYF TGTGCCAGCAGCGTAGTCACCGCGGGAGATACGCAGTATTTT
- TRBJ2-5 - TRBV5-1 CASRRLPGIQETQYF TGCGCCAGCAGACGCCTTCCGGGAATCCAAGAGACCCAGTACTTC
- TRBJ1-2 - TRBV5-4 CASISAGADYGYTF TGTGCCAGCATATCAGCGGGCGCGGACTATGGCTACACCTTC
- TRBJ2-3 TRBD2 TRBV9 CASSASGDTGTIVPDTQYF TGTGCCAGCAGCGCGAGCGGGGATACCGGGACTATCGTCCCAGATACGCAGTATTTT
- TRBJ2-3 - TRBV18 CASSPPGVGDTQYF TGTGCCAGCTCACCACCAGGGGTGGGAGATACGCAGTATTTT
few TRBJ1-1 - TRBV27 CASSFHPQGNTEAFF TGTGCCAGCAGTTTTCACCCTCAGGGGAACACTGAAGCTTTCTTT
- TRBJ2-1 - TRBV5-6 CASSLLGREQFF TGTGCCAGCAGCTTACTAGGGCGGGAGCAGTTCTTC
- TRBJ2-1 - TRBV19 CASSGVSSYNEQFF TGTGCCAGTAGCGGGGTTAGCTCCTACAATGAGCAGTTCTTC
- TRBJ2-7 - TRBV9 CASSVAGGGYEQYF TGTGCCAGCAGCGTAGCCGGAGGCGGCTACGAGCAGTACTTC
- TRBJ2-1 - TRBV11-2 CASSSRVSAANEQFF TGTGCCAGCAGCTCACGGGTGTCAGCGGCCAATGAGCAGTTCTTC
- TRBJ1-2 TRBD1 TRBV6-4 CASSEGQGAAYGYTF TGTGCCAGCAGTGAGGGACAGGGGGCGGCATATGGCTACACCTTC
- TRBJ2-7 TRBD1 TRBV11-3 CASSRTGGYEQYF TGTGCCAGCAGCCGAACAGGGGGGTACGAGCAGTACTTC
- TRBJ1-3 - TRBV10-3 CAITGDISGNTIYF TGTGCCATCACAGGGGATATCTCTGGAAACACCATATATTTT
- TRBJ2-7 - TRBV18 CASSPTRGYEQYF TGTGCCAGCTCACCAACCAGGGGCTACGAGCAGTACTTC
- TRBJ2-7 - TRBV10-1 CASNIHRTGFHEQYF TGCGCCAGTAACATCCACCGCACAGGGTTCCACGAGCAGTACTTC
- TRBJ2-7 TRBD1 TRBV27 CASSPRRPGTGSYEQYF TGTGCCAGCAGTCCACGACGTCCCGGGACAGGCTCCTACGAGCAGTACTTC
- TRBJ1-5 - TRBV29-1 CSVEVGGQPQHF TGCAGCGTTGAGGTCGGGGGGCAGCCCCAGCATTTT
- TRBJ1-1 TRBD1 TRBV13 CASSEGQDRGFF TGTGCCAGCAGCGAAGGACAGGACAGGGGTTTCTTT
few TRBJ1-5 - TRBV7-8 CASSLDGGRNQPQHF TGTGCCAGCAGCTTAGACGGGGGGCGGAATCAGCCCCAGCATTTT
- TRBJ2-6 - TRBV14 CASSPRLSGANVLTF TGTGCCAGCAGCCCGCGACTCTCTGGGGCCAACGTCCTGACTTTC
- TRBJ2-1 - TRBV4-2 CASSQPGLLGRNEQFF TGTGCCAGCAGCCAACCGGGACTCCTGGGTAGGAATGAGCAGTTCTTC
- TRBJ1-5 - TRBV5-1 CASSPSSPYNQPQHF TGCGCCAGCAGCCCTAGTAGTCCGTACAATCAGCCCCAGCATTTT
- TRBJ2-7 - TRBV19 CARTEPYEQYF TGTGCCAGGACAGAGCCCTACGAGCAGTACTTC
- TRBJ2-7 - TRBV10-3 CAISESLASVNYEQYF TGTGCCATCAGTGAGTCCCTGGCTAGCGTAAACTACGAGCAGTACTTC
- TRBJ2-1 - TRBV4-2 CASSPGSGEQFF TGTGCCAGCAGCCCGGGGAGTGGGGAGCAGTTCTTC
few TRBJ2-3 TRBD1 TRBV6-1 CASSDLGTATDTQYF TGTGCCAGCAGTGACCTTGGGACAGCCACAGATACGCAGTATTTT
few TRBJ2-4 TRBD2 TRBV7-2 CASSRGGAGNIQYF TGTGCCAGCAGCCGCGGGGGGGCGGGAAACATTCAGTACTTC
- TRBJ2-7 - TRBV18 CASSPLNLAGAYEQYF TGTGCCAGCTCACCACTCAACCTGGCGGGGGCTTACGAGCAGTACTTC
- TRBJ1-4 TRBD1 TRBV2 CASSEAPTGVNEKLFF TGTGCCAGCAGTGAAGCTCCGACAGGGGTAAATGAAAAACTGTTTTTT
- TRBJ1-4 - TRBV19 CASSARQSWEKLFF TGTGCCAGTAGTGCCAGACAGTCTTGGGAAAAACTGTTTTTT
- TRBJ2-3 TRBD2 TRBV5-1 CASSLGLAGVVNTQYF TGCGCCAGCAGCTTGGGACTAGCGGGAGTGGTAAATACGCAGTATTTT
once TRBJ1-2 TRBD1 TRBV28 CASSTVGGDYGYTF TGTGCCAGCAGTACGGTAGGGGGCGACTATGGCTACACCTTC
once TRBJ1-1 TRBD1 TRBV29-1 CSVNRGATVFTEAFF TGCAGCGTTAACAGGGGGGCTACTGTGTTCACTGAAGCTTTCTTT
- TRBJ1-5 TRBD1 TRBV5-1 CASSRSGQGDQPQHF TGCGCCAGCAGCCGCTCGGGGCAGGGGGATCAGCCCCAGCATTTT
- TRBJ2-1 - TRBV13 CASSSTAGGSSYNEQFF TGTGCCAGCAGCTCTACCGCAGGAGGATCGTCCTACAATGAGCAGTTCTTC
- TRBJ2-1 TRBD2 TRBV5-1 CASSLTSGLSYNEQFF TGCGCCAGCAGCCTGACTAGCGGGCTCTCCTACAATGAGCAGTTCTTC
- TRBJ1-1 - TRBV19 CASSIQVSREAFF TGTGCCAGTAGTATCCAGGTGTCCCGAGAAGCTTTCTTT
- TRBJ2-1 - TRBV6-1 CASSEMPGNYNEQFF TGTGCCAGCAGTGAAATGCCAGGTAATTACAATGAGCAGTTCTTC